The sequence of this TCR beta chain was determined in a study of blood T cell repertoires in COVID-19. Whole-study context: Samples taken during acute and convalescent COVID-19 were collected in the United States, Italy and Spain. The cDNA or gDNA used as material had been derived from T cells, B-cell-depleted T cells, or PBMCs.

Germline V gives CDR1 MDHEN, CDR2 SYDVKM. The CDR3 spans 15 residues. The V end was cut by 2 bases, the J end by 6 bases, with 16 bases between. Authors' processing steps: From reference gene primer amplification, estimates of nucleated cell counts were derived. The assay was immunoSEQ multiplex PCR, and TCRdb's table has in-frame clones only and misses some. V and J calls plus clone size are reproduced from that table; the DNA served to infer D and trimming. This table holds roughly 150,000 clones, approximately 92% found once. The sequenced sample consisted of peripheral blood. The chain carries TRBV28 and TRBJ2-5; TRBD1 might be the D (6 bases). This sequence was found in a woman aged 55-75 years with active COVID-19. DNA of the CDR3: TGTGCCAGCAGTTTAGAACAGGGATATCTCAAGACCCAGTACTTC. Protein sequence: CASSLEQGYLKTQYF.